Here is one T cell receptor (beta chain) with its context. The data are from a study of technical replicates of blood from a few donors. The table came from immunoSEQ multiplex PCR; TCRdb's copy has only in-frame clones and leaves some out. The sample records 91,000 or so clones, 95% being singletons. V lost 5 bases to trimming and J lost 0 bases, with 14 bases between them. The CDR3 length is 15 residues. Germline values: CDR1 SGHTA, CDR2 FQGNSA. The rearrangement links TRBV7-2 to TRBJ2-7; D is perhaps TRBD2 (5 bases). This TCR was recovered from a human donor in good health. The sequenced material came from T cells isolated from PBMCs. CDR3 bases: TGTGCCAGCAGCGTTTCCCGGGGTAGCTCCTACGAGCAGTACTTC. This translates into CASSVSRGSSYEQYF.